Below, 21 T cell receptor beta chains from the same sample are listed, as sequenced in a study of shared clonotypes between healthy human individuals (dated by TCRdb to about 2020). The library was made by the immunoSEQ multiplex PCR assay. TCRdb limited this immuneACCESS table to in-frame rearrangements with V and J called. A share of clones is missing; checked studies link under half to unresolved V genes, and the rest is unexplained. The sample profile shows 2,500,000 or so clones; roughly 93% of them were found once. The ten biggest clones cover roughly 0.39% of the sample. Sequences were obtained from naive CD4+ T cells from PBMCs. In light of the paper, this sample's cell subset or site label describes: CD45RA+ positively selected. The receptors come from a man younger than 30 in good health. Some clones in this sample may be carry-over from other donors' samples.

V is TRBV7-9 and J is TRBJ2-5; 9 nucleotides align to TRBD1. Trimming at V came to 5 bases and at J to 5 bases, leaving 6 bases not matched to a gene. This CDR3 comprises 14 residues. Germline-derived CDR1 and CDR2 are SEHNR and FQNEAQ (reference sequence). CDR3 amino acids: CASSERDRVETQYF. In DNA, the CDR3 is TGTGCCAGCAGCGAACGGGACAGGGTTGAGACCCAGTACTTC. The variable domain in full, completed from reference TRBV7-9 and TRBJ2-5, reads DTGVSQNPRHKITKRGQNVTFRCDPISEHNRLYWYRQTLGQGPEFLTYFQNEAQLEKSRLLSDRFSAERPKGSFSTLEIQRTEQGDSAMYLCASSERDRVETQYFGPGTRLLVL.

V gene TRBV7-2 combines with J gene TRBJ2-1; no reliable D call. V was cut by 5 bases and J by 9 bases, with 14 bases left in between. This CDR3 has 13 residues. Germline V gene data show CDR1 as SGHTA and CDR2 as FQGNSA. The DNA for the CDR3 is TGTGCCAGCAGCCCTATACTGATTGGTGAGCAGTTCTTC. Translated, it gives CASSPILIGEQFF.

Details on this clone: The sample has other DNA sequences that encode this CDR3 too. V and J are TRBV28 and TRBJ2-1; tentative D call: TRBD2 (5 bases). Germline V lookup: CDR1 MDHEN, CDR2 SYDVKM. The CDR3 runs to 14 residues. Trimming shortened V by 3 bases and J by 5 bases, and 11 bases separated the two germline ends. Written as DNA, the CDR3 is TGTGCCAGCAGTTTTGGCGGGCGGCACAATGAGCAGTTCTTC. Translated: CASSFGGRHNEQFF.

A few counts support this clone. V gene TRBV10-1 combines with J gene TRBJ2-2; D tentatively fits TRBD1 or TRBD2 (5 bases each). Germline lookup yields CDR1 WNHNN and CDR2 SYGVQD (reference sequence). Trimming removed 6 bases at V and 4 bases at J, with 12 bases between. This CDR3 is built from 14 residues. The CDR3 DNA sequence: TGCGCCAGCAGGGGGACGCGTGGCACCGGGGAGCTGTTTTTT. It specifies CASRGTRGTGELFF.

The chain uses TRBV30 and TRBJ1-4; D uncertain. This CDR3 is 12 amino acids long. Trimming left V 4 bases short and J 3 bases short, with 6 bases between. Per the germline V gene, CDR1 is GTSNPN and CDR2 is SVGIG (reference sequence). Here the CDR3 reads CAWMRSNEKLFF. The DNA of the CDR3 is TGTGCCTGGATGCGGTCTAATGAAAAACTGTTTTTT.

The genes are TRBV10-1 and TRBJ2-5, with D perhaps matching TRBD2 (5 bases). V was trimmed by 3 bases and J by 1 base, leaving 9 bases between them. Per germline, CDR1 WNHNN and CDR2 SYGVQD (reference sequence). This CDR3 is 14 amino acids long. The CDR3, as DNA: TGCGCCAGCAGTGATGGGAGAGCCCAAGAGACCCAGTACTTC. This sequence encodes CASSDGRAQETQYF.

This clone was seen more than once but under ten times. This rearrangement joins TRBV15 to TRBJ2-2; D not resolved. V lost 1 base, J lost 1 base, and 7 bases lay in between. The CDR3 has 15 amino acids. The germline V gene has CDR1 LNHNV and CDR2 YYDKDF (reference sequence). The CDR3 region has the DNA TGTGCCACCAGCAGAGGAGTGATGAACACCGGGGAGCTGTTTTTT. Protein product: CATSRGVMNTGELFF.

This clone was seen once. This chain uses TRBV19 with TRBJ2-5; 12 bases align to TRBD1. Looked up from germline, CDR1 is LNHDA and CDR2 is SQIVND (reference sequence). The CDR3 has 16 amino acids. Germline trimming cut 5 bases from V and 2 bases from J; bases unmatched to any gene: 6. The chain's CDR3 is CASSPGTGGIQETQYF. The DNA of the CDR3 is TGTGCCAGTAGTCCAGGGACAGGGGGCATTCAAGAGACCCAGTACTTC.

V and J are TRBV10-3 and TRBJ2-7; D is uncertain. The CDR3 totals 15 residues. The germline gives CDR1 ENHRY, CDR2 SYGVKD. Trimming left V 3 bases short and J 2 bases short, with 14 bases between. The CDR3 sequence: CAISDPKLSPYEQYF. In DNA form, the CDR3 reads TGTGCCATCAGTGACCCTAAGTTGTCCCCCTACGAGCAGTACTTC.

This clone was counted between two and nine times. The rearrangement links TRBV18 to TRBJ1-5; 9 nucleotides agree with TRBD1. The V gene's germline CDR1 is KGHSH and CDR2 LQKENI. This CDR3 contains 15 residues. With V trimmed by 3 bases and J by 4 bases, 4 bases remained unmatched. CDR3 loop: CASSPFGTGNQPQHF. The CDR3 DNA reads as TGTGCCAGCTCACCGTTTGGGACAGGGAATCAGCCCCAGCATTTT.

The V gene is TRBV2, the J gene TRBJ2-3; TRBD1 is a possible D gene (6 bases). Germline CDR1 is SNHLY and CDR2 is FYNNEI. The V end was cut by 9 bases, the J end by 0 bases, with 16 bases between. The CDR3 extends over 15 amino acids. The CDR3 here is CARRAGTLSTDTQYF. Here the CDR3 DNA reads TGTGCCAGGAGAGCCGGGACATTAAGCACAGATACGCAGTATTTT. Full variable domain (outside the CDR3, taken from reference TRBV2 and TRBJ2-3): EPEVTQTPSHQVTQMGQEVILRCVPISNHLYFYWYRQILGQKVEFLVSFYNNEISEKSEIFDDQFSVERPDGSNFTLKIRSTKLEDSAMYFCARRAGTLSTDTQYFGPGTRLTVL.

This chain joins TRBV5-5 and TRBJ1-2; D is undetermined. Deletions cut 0 bases from V and 6 bases from J, with 12 bases between. There are 14 residues in the CDR3. Germline CDR1 reads SGHKS; CDR2 reads YYEKEE (reference sequence). CDR3 in amino acids: CASSLESRIDGYTF. The CDR3 nucleotides read TGTGCCAGCAGCTTGGAGTCCAGGATCGATGGCTACACCTTC.

V is TRBV7-9 and J is TRBJ2-6, with D hard to call. With 9 bases removed from V and 0 bases from J, the gap between germline ends came to 6 bases. Germline assignment: CDR1 SEHNR and CDR2 FQNEAQ (reference sequence). The CDR3 loop spans 13 amino acids. The CDR3 sequence: CASAASGANVLTF. CDR3 in DNA: TGTGCCAGTGCCGCCTCTGGGGCCAACGTCCTGACTTTC. Using reference TRBV7-9 and TRBJ2-6 for the parts outside the CDR3, the full variable domain is DTGVSQNPRHKITKRGQNVTFRCDPISEHNRLYWYRQTLGQGPEFLTYFQNEAQLEKSRLLSDRFSAERPKGSFSTLEIQRTEQGDSAMYLCASAASGANVLTFGAGSRLTVL.

A remark on this clone: At the DNA level, this CDR3 is encoded by other sequences in the same sample as well. The rearrangement joins TRBV4-3 to TRBJ1-3, with D possibly TRBD1 on 5 matching bases. Deletions cut 1 base from V and 4 bases from J, with 11 bases between. The CDR3 sequence is 15 residues long. Germline V gene lookup returns CDR1 LGHNA and CDR2 YSLEER. The CDR3 is CASSQGRGAGNTIYF. The CDR3 nucleotides read TGCGCCAGCAGCCAAGGTCGCGGGGCAGGAAACACCATATATTTT.

The table lists this clone with a count of one. Different DNA sequences within this sample yield the same CDR3. The CDR3 spells CASSEVGQGTGELFF. The CDR3 coding sequence is TGTGCCAGCAGTGAAGTAGGACAGGGCACCGGGGAGCTGTTTTTT. The rearrangement joins TRBV2 to TRBJ2-2; TRBD1 aligns across 8 bases. The CDR3 length is 15 residues. With 1 base clipped from V and 4 bases from J, the junction kept 2 bases outside the gene matches. Germline lookup yields CDR1 SNHLY and CDR2 FYNNEI.

The rearrangement uses TRBV7-6 and TRBJ1-2; 11 bases agree with TRBD1. The CDR3 extends over 14 amino acids. V was clipped by 5 bases and J by 8 bases; unmatched bases: 7. Germline CDR1 and CDR2: SGHVS and FNYEAQ. The CDR3 reads CASSVWGQGEGYTF. The CDR3 bases are TGTGCCAGCAGCGTTTGGGGACAGGGGGAAGGCTACACCTTC.

The CDR3 reads CSGLHTDTQYF. CDR3 bases: TGCAGTGGACTTCACACAGATACGCAGTATTTT. The chain uses TRBV20-1 and TRBJ2-3, with no clear D. Germline lookup yields CDR1 DFQATT and CDR2 SNEGSKA (reference sequence). The CDR3 length is 11 residues. Trimming stripped 7 bases from V and 2 bases from J, with 7 bases between.

The J gene is TRBJ2-5, the V gene TRBV29-1; no clear D. The CDR3 spans 11 residues. Germline CDR1 SQVTM, CDR2 ANQGSEA. V dropped 7 bases and J dropped 5 bases, with 11 bases sitting between them. The CDR3 here is CSGVVPETQYF. Written as DNA, the CDR3 is TGCAGCGGGGTGGTCCCCGAGACCCAGTACTTC.

V and J are TRBV28 and TRBJ1-2, with TRBD1 identical over 8 bases. V shed 3 bases and J 3 bases; nucleotides not matched to a gene: 9. Germline CDR1 reads MDHEN; CDR2 reads SYDVKM. The CDR3 is 16 residues long. CDR3 DNA sequence: TGTGCCAGCAGTTTCCCGACAGGGGTGATATACTATGGCTACACCTTC. It encodes CASSFPTGVIYYGYTF.

The chain uses TRBV11-2 and TRBJ1-2; D is possibly TRBD1 (5 bases). Germline V gene lookup returns CDR1 SGHAT and CDR2 FQNNGV. This CDR3 is built from 12 residues. V was cut by 6 bases and J by 6 bases, with 11 bases left in between. CDR3 loop: CASSMEGDGYTF. In DNA, the CDR3 is TGTGCCAGCAGTATGGAAGGGGATGGCTACACCTTC. Full variable domain (outside the CDR3, taken from reference TRBV11-2 and TRBJ1-2): EAGVAQSPRYKIIEKRQSVAFWCNPISGHATLYWYQQILGQGPKLLIQFQNNGVVDDSQLPKDRFSAERLKGVDSTLKIQPAKLEDSAVYLCASSMEGDGYTFGSGTRLTVV.

The rearrangement links TRBV5-5 to TRBJ2-7; D tentatively fits TRBD1 or TRBD2 (7 bases each). CDR3 length: 15 residues. V was trimmed by 0 bases and J by 3 bases, leaving 13 bases between them. The germline CDR1 and CDR2 sequences are SGHKS and YYEKEE (reference sequence). This CDR3 reads CASSLAVRGGYEQYF. The DNA of the CDR3 is TGTGCCAGCAGCTTGGCTGTCAGGGGGGGCTACGAGCAGTACTTC.